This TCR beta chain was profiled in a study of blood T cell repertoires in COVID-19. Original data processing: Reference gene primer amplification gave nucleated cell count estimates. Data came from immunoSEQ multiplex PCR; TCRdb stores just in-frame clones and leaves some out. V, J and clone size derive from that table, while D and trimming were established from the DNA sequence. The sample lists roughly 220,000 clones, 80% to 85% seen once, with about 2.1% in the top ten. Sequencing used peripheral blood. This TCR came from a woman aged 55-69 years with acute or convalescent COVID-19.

As DNA, the CDR3 is TGCGCCAGCAGCTTGGCCCTAGCGGGGGCCTACAATGAGCAGTTCTTC. It translates to CASSLALAGAYNEQFF. The chain couples TRBV5-1 to TRBJ2-1, with 10 bases fitting TRBD2. After removal of 0 bases from V and 2 bases from J, the junction contained 2 bases not matched to a gene. Per germline, CDR1 SGHRS and CDR2 YFSETQ. The CDR3 consists of 16 residues.